This T cell receptor (beta chain) was sequenced during a study of esophageal squamous cell carcinoma under preoperative chemotherapy. Study-level findings and limits: Chemotherapy was followed by significantly higher TCR diversity in peripheral T cells only, not tumor-infiltrating lymphocytes.

Regarding time point: after preoperative PTX-NDP chemotherapy. The CDR3 is 16 amino acids. From germline, CDR1 is MNHNS and CDR2 SASEGT. This clonotype has a handful of counts. What it binds is unknown. In TCRdb, the PCR reads were re-called with MiXCR into one record per CDR3 protein. This sample has approximately 11,000 distinct CDR3 sequences, with more than 60% found just once. The specimen was obtained from a patient given preoperative chemotherapy. The TCR sequence derives from a human donor with esophageal squamous cell carcinoma. The donor label of this sample is uncertain. This chain links TRBV6-1 with TRBJ2-3; D is unclear. The end of the DNA fits TRBJ2-7 better, so the J call may be wrong. In DNA, the CDR3 is TGTGCCAGCAGTGAATTTTGGGGAAGCGACCCAGATACGCAGTACTTC. The encoded protein is CASSEFWGSDPDTQYF.